One and the same sample provided the 19 T cell receptor beta chains below, sequenced in a study of siplizumab effects on memory and regulatory T cells. The protocol was immunoSEQ multiplex PCR, while the TCRdb copy is restricted to in-frame clones and leaves out a portion. Here the sample spans around 100,000 clones, 94% being singletons. The specimen sequenced was non-Treg CD4+ T cells sorted from blood. The origin of the receptors is a human donor in good health.

This sequence joins TRBV9 and TRBJ2-3, with D uncertain. The CDR3 has 14 amino acids. From germline, CDR1 is SGDLS and CDR2 YYNGEE. V was clipped by 0 bases and J by 2 bases, with 7 bases between them. The chain's CDR3 is CASSVASYTDTQYF. The CDR3 DNA reads TGTGCCAGCAGCGTAGCTTCATACACAGATACGCAGTATTTT.

The chain is built from TRBV5-5 and TRBJ1-2; D not resolved. V was trimmed by 0 bases and J by 7 bases, leaving 7 bases between them. The V gene's germline CDR1 is SGHKS and CDR2 YYEKEE (reference sequence). The CDR3 has 12 residues. CDR3 in DNA: TGTGCCAGCAGCTTGGCAGTTCCTGGCTACACCTTC. It encodes CASSLAVPGYTF.

The gene calls are TRBV5-1 and TRBJ2-1, with 9 bases matching TRBD1. This CDR3 has 14 residues. The V and J ends lost 6 bases and 12 bases, in that order; junction bases with no gene match: 13. Germline loops: CDR1 SGHRS, CDR2 YFSETQ. CDR3 nucleotides: TGCGCCAGCAACTCGGACAGGGGTAGTGACGGGCAGTTCTTC. Amino acids: CASNSDRGSDGQFF.

The chain has TRBV30 and TRBJ1-3; D remains unclear. The CDR3 contains 15 residues. Germline assignment: CDR1 GTSNPN and CDR2 SVGIG (reference sequence). V gave up 2 bases and J gave up 0 bases, with 11 bases separating them. CDR3 amino acids: CAWSRAAISGNTIYF. CDR3 DNA sequence: TGTGCCTGGAGTAGGGCAGCGATCTCTGGAAACACCATATATTTT.

The chain employs TRBV7-3 and TRBJ2-1; TRBD2 matches 12 bases. The CDR3 length is 16 residues. Germline values: CDR1 SGHTA, CDR2 FQGTGA. With 2 bases clipped from V and 10 bases from J, the junction kept 9 bases outside the gene matches. This chain's CDR3 is CASSLHGVGLAGEQFF. The DNA for the CDR3 is TGTGCCAGCAGCTTACACGGGGTCGGACTAGCGGGAGAGCAGTTCTTC.

The chain is built from TRBV30 and TRBJ1-6; no reliable D call. The CDR3 is made up of 14 amino acids. Trimming removed 0 bases from V and 6 bases from J, with 9 bases in between. The germline V gene encodes CDR1 GTSNPN and CDR2 SVGIG (reference sequence). This CDR3 reads CAWSVSQTNSPLHF. The CDR3 DNA follows: TGTGCCTGGAGTGTATCACAGACTAATTCACCCCTCCACTTT.

The gene calls are TRBV6-1 and TRBJ1-5; tentatively, D is TRBD1 (6 bases). Trimming left V 4 bases short and J 6 bases short, with 13 bases between. This CDR3 has 14 residues. Germline CDR1 and CDR2: MNHNS and SASEGT. CDR3 nucleotide sequence: TGTGCCAGCAGTGGGTACAGGGCAGGTCAGCCCCAGCATTTT. Translated: CASSGYRAGQPQHF.

This chain uses TRBV5-5 with TRBJ2-2, with TRBD1 identical over 9 bases. Germline V gene sequence: CDR1 SGHKS, CDR2 YYEKEE (reference sequence). J gave up 3 bases and V 4 bases, and 7 bases lay outside the gene matches. This CDR3 is built from 16 residues. CDR3 residues: CASSAGRTGDTGELFF. The DNA for the CDR3 is TGTGCCAGCAGCGCGGGTAGGACAGGGGACACCGGGGAGCTGTTTTTT.

The chain employs TRBV19 and TRBJ2-5; D tentatively reads TRBD1 or TRBD2 (5 bases each). Germline loops: CDR1 LNHDA, CDR2 SQIVND (reference sequence). This CDR3 is built from 13 residues. With 5 bases removed from V and 4 bases from J, the gap between germline ends came to 11 bases. The CDR3 sequence: CASSGGPIETQYF. The CDR3 DNA sequence: TGTGCCAGTAGTGGGGGTCCCATAGAGACCCAGTACTTC.

The chain joins TRBV7-2 to TRBJ2-7, with D perhaps matching TRBD1 (6 bases). V lost 4 bases and J lost 2, with 15 bases in between. CDR3 length equals 15 residues. Germline assignment: CDR1 SGHTA and CDR2 FQGNSA. CDR3 nucleotide sequence: TGTGCCAGCAGCTCTCGGGACAAGAGAACCTACGAGCAGTACTTC. It encodes CASSSRDKRTYEQYF.

V is TRBV29-1 and J is TRBJ1-1; D unresolved. Trimming shortened V by 7 bases and J by 2 bases, and 8 bases separated the two germline ends. The CDR3 loop spans 11 amino acids. Germline CDR1 is SQVTM and CDR2 is ANQGSEA. Here the CDR3 DNA reads TGCAGCGGCCGGGGTAACACTGAAGCTTTCTTT. This translates into CSGRGNTEAFF.

The genes are TRBV5-1 and TRBJ1-2, with D possibly matching TRBD1 (5 bases). Trimming took 4 bases from V and 6 from J, leaving 10 bases between them. The CDR3 length is 12 residues. Germline loops: CDR1 SGHRS, CDR2 YFSETQ. The CDR3 sequence: CASSPGEHGYTF. In DNA, the CDR3 is TGCGCCAGCAGCCCGGGGGAACATGGCTACACCTTC.

The CDR3 nucleotides are TGCGCCAGCAGCAGTGACAAAGCGGGGGGGCGAGAGACCCAGTACTTC. Translated: CASSSDKAGGRETQYF. The chain employs TRBV10-1 and TRBJ2-5; 10 bases are shared with TRBD2. CDR1 is WNHNN and CDR2 is SYGVQD in the germline V gene (reference sequence). The CDR3 spans 16 residues. J was trimmed by 4 bases and V by 6 bases; bases with no gene match: 11.

This rearrangement joins TRBV5-4 to TRBJ1-2; unclear D gene. V gave up 3 bases and J gave up 0 bases, with 9 bases separating them. This CDR3 is 14 amino acids long. The V gene's germline CDR1 is SGHNT and CDR2 YYREEE (reference sequence). CDR3 amino acids: CASSSVSPNYGYTF. The DNA of the CDR3 is TGTGCCAGCAGCTCAGTCAGTCCTAACTATGGCTACACCTTC.

This rearrangement joins TRBV15 to TRBJ1-1; no firm D call. CDR3 size: 12 residues. Between the trimmed V and J ends, which lost 1 base and 11 bases, there was a span of 11 bases. Germline loops: CDR1 LNHNV, CDR2 YYDKDF (reference sequence). The chain's CDR3 is CATSRAGNKAFF. As DNA, the CDR3 is TGTGCCACCAGCAGAGCCGGTAACAAGGCTTTCTTT.

The V call is TRBV2, the J call TRBJ1-1; TRBD1 might be the D (5 bases). From germline, CDR1 is SNHLY and CDR2 FYNNEI. The CDR3 is 13 amino acids. The ends were cut back, 8 bases at V and 3 bases at J, with 13 bases in the middle. CDR3 sequence: CASSPWGDTEAFF. Here the CDR3 DNA reads TGTGCCAGCTCCCCCTGGGGCGACACTGAAGCTTTCTTT.

The chain employs TRBV5-1 and TRBJ2-7, with D tentatively TRBD1 or TRBD2 (5 bases each). The CDR3 consists of 16 residues. Trimming pared 2 bases from V and 2 bases from J, leaving 17 bases between. Germline CDR1 and CDR2: SGHRS and YFSETQ. The CDR3 region has the DNA TGCGCCAGCAGCTTATCAGCAGGGACGGTCCCCTACGAGCAGTACTTC. This encodes CASSLSAGTVPYEQYF. Together with reference TRBV5-1 and TRBJ2-7, the CDR3 gives the full variable domain: KAGVTQTPRYLIKTRGQQVTLSCSPISGHRSVSWYQQTPGQGLQFLFEYFSETQRNKGNFPGRFSGRQFSNSRSEMNVSTLELGDSALYLCASSLSAGTVPYEQYFGPGTRLTVT.

The chain is built from TRBV18 and TRBJ1-1; D uncertain. Trimming removed 4 bases from V and 0 bases from J, with 9 bases in between. Germline V lookup: CDR1 KGHSH, CDR2 LQKENI. CDR3 length: 14 residues. CDR3 coding DNA: TGTGCCAGCTCACGTCGGGCCGTGAACACTGAAGCTTTCTTT. As protein: CASSRRAVNTEAFF.

V usage is TRBV2 and J usage is TRBJ1-3, with D hard to call. CDR1 SNHLY and CDR2 FYNNEI come from the germline V gene. This CDR3 has 15 residues. The germline V and J ends were trimmed by 1 base and 0 bases, with 7 bases remaining between them. The CDR3 protein is CASSEVKGSGNTIYF. For the CDR3, the DNA is TGTGCCAGCAGTGAAGTAAAGGGCTCTGGAAACACCATATATTTT.